This is a list of T cell receptor beta chains from one sample in a study of T cells in Graves' hyperthyroidism and ophthalmopathy. TCRdb re-called the multiplex PCR reads with MiXCR, one entry per CDR3 protein. The sample includes 300,000 or so distinct CDR3 sequences, approximately 15% of them seen just once. The sequenced material came from blood. Every receptor here comes from a woman aged 60 to 75 with Graves' ophthalmopathy. Both conserved end residues are part of each CDR3. The order of the fields is clone size, V gene, J gene, D gene, CDR3 protein, CDR3 DNA. D genes are given only for firm matches. Part of the rows lack a size; the others show once, few, many or a class for expanded clones.

many	TRBV5-1	TRBJ2-7	.	CASSPAAFSSYEQYF	TGCGCCAGCAGCCCAGCGGCGTTTAGCTCCTACGAGCAGTACTTC
few	TRBV7-9	TRBJ2-7	.	CASSGDGASYEQYF	TGTGCCAGCAGCGGGGACGGGGCCTCCTACGAGCAGTACTTC
few	TRBV11-2	TRBJ2-7	.	CASSLAGTLTYEQYF	TGTGCCAGCAGCTTGGCCGGGACGCTAACCTACGAGCAGTACTTC
few	TRBV18	TRBJ2-7	.	CASSRQDEQYF	TGTGCCAGCTCTCGACAGGACGAGCAGTACTTC
few	TRBV9	TRBJ2-7	TRBD1	CASSPESRTGFYEQYF	TGTGCCAGCAGCCCCGAATCCCGGACAGGGTTCTACGAGCAGTACTTC
few	TRBV12-5	TRBJ2-2	TRBD2	CASGRGEGNTGELFF	TGTGCTAGTGGCCGCGGGGAGGGGAACACCGGGGAGCTGTTTTTT
many	TRBV12-3/TRBV12-4	TRBJ1-5	.	CASSPRLRASQHF	TGTGCCAGCAGCCCCCGGTTGAGGGCATCCCAGCATTTT
.	TRBV5-1	TRBJ1-3	.	CASSGLKDNTIYF	TGCGCCAGCAGCGGTCTGAAGGACAACACCATATATTTT
many	TRBV20-1	TRBJ2-1	.	CSARDTERASYNEQFF	TGCAGTGCTAGAGATACGGAGCGGGCTTCCTACAATGAGCAGTTCTTC
.	TRBV10-3	TRBJ1-4	TRBD1	CAIRPGQGPATNEKLFF	TGTGCCATCAGACCGGGACAGGGGCCTGCAACTAATGAAAAACTGTTTTTT
many	TRBV10-3	TRBJ2-7	.	CAISETGSLYEQYF	TGTGCCATCAGTGAGACAGGATCTCTCTACGAGCAGTACTTC
.	TRBV9	TRBJ1-2	.	CASSDVGYVGVGGYTF	TGTGCCAGCAGCGACGTCGGCTACGTGGGGGTGGGTGGCTACACCTTC
few	TRBV3-1	TRBJ2-5	TRBD2	CASSQDRTSGITNF	TGTGCCAGCAGCCAAGATCGAACTAGCGGGATAACTAACTTC
few	TRBV5-1	TRBJ2-1	.	CASSFGEEEQFF	TGCGCCAGCAGCTTCGGGGAAGAAGAGCAGTTCTTC
.	TRBV25-1	TRBJ1-2	.	CASSDPTGYGYTF	TGTGCCAGCAGTGATCCGACAGGATATGGCTACACCTTC
.	TRBV19	TRBJ2-7	.	CASSVEDGSEQYF	TGTGCCAGTAGTGTCGAGGATGGGAGCGAGCAGTACTTC
many	TRBV5-5	TRBJ2-5	TRBD1	CASSNLQGAQTQYF	TGTGCCAGCAGCAATCTACAGGGGGCGCAGACCCAGTACTTC
few	TRBV5-1	TRBJ1-6	.	CASSLMGPEPSSSYNSPLHF	TGCGCCAGCAGCTTGATGGGACCCGAACCATCGAGCTCCTATAATTCACCCCTCCACTTT
many	TRBV20-1	TRBJ1-2	TRBD1	CSALTGGLGGYTF	TGCAGTGCTTTGACAGGGGGCTTAGGTGGCTACACCTTC
many	TRBV24-1	TRBJ1-2	.	CATSDSGREGGYTF	TGTGCCACCAGTGACAGCGGAAGGGAGGGTGGCTACACCTTC
few	TRBV19	TRBJ1-5	.	CASSSGLGILKGQPQHF	TGTGCCAGTAGTAGCGGATTGGGGATCTTAAAGGGGCAGCCCCAGCATTTT
many	TRBV10-3	TRBJ1-2	.	CAISDRRTRWNYGYTF	TGTGCCATCAGTGACCGGCGAACCCGTTGGAACTATGGCTACACCTTC
many	TRBV28	TRBJ2-1	TRBD2	CASSSARPLAGRGTYNEQFF	TGTGCCAGCAGTTCGGCGAGGCCGCTAGCCGGGAGGGGGACCTACAATGAGCAGTTCTTC
many	TRBV5-5	TRBJ1-2	.	CASSSLGANYGYTF	TGTGCCAGCAGCAGCCTCGGGGCTAACTATGGCTACACCTTC
.	TRBV9	TRBJ1-5	TRBD1	CASSVTDRADQPQHF	TGTGCCAGCAGCGTGACGGACAGGGCCGATCAGCCCCAGCATTTT
many	TRBV5-6	TRBJ2-5	.	CASSLYRRETQYF	TGTGCCAGCAGCCTTTACCGGAGGGAGACCCAGTACTTC
many	TRBV12-3/TRBV12-4	TRBJ1-2	TRBD1	CASLPATGRGTF	TGTGCCAGCTTACCCGCGACAGGGCGAGGCACCTTC
many	TRBV30	TRBJ2-3	TRBD1	CAIGKTGSFADTQYF	TGTGCTATAGGCAAGACAGGGTCCTTCGCAGATACGCAGTATTTT
many	TRBV10-3	TRBJ2-3	.	CAISFDSTDTQYF	TGTGCCATCAGTTTCGACAGCACAGATACGCAGTATTTT
many	TRBV9	TRBJ2-1	.	CASSVVPGLSNEQFF	TGTGCCAGCAGCGTAGTGCCGGGTCTCTCCAATGAGCAGTTCTTC
many	TRBV7-2	TRBJ1-5	.	CASSLGQARYQPQHF	TGTGCCAGCAGCTTAGGGCAGGCCCGATATCAGCCCCAGCATTTT
many	TRBV20-1	TRBJ1-5	.	CSARSGHSNQPQHF	TGCAGTGCTAGGTCAGGGCATAGCAATCAGCCCCAGCATTTT
.	TRBV4-1	TRBJ1-5	TRBD1	CASSPTGVKQPQHF	TGCGCCAGCAGCCCGACAGGGGTAAAACAGCCCCAGCATTTT
many	TRBV11-2	TRBJ2-1	TRBD2	CASSGLAGPYNEQFF	TGTGCCAGCAGCGGACTAGCGGGGCCATACAATGAGCAGTTCTTC
few	TRBV19	TRBJ1-1	TRBD1	CASSIQGAAEAFF	TGTGCCAGTAGTATTCAGGGGGCCGCTGAAGCTTTCTTT
many	TRBV28	TRBJ2-5	.	CASSQGWVETQYF	TGTGCCAGCAGCCAGGGTTGGGTAGAGACCCAGTACTTC
.	TRBV12-3/TRBV12-4	TRBJ2-4	.	CASSLRDGKIQYF	TGTGCCAGCAGTTTGCGGGACGGAAAAATTCAGTACTTC
many	TRBV28	TRBJ1-6	.	CASRRFESYNSPLHF	TGTGCCAGCAGAAGGTTCGAGTCTTATAATTCACCCCTCCACTTT
many	TRBV6-2/TRBV6-3	TRBJ1-3	.	CASYRGLYGNTIYF	TGTGCCAGCTACCGCGGTCTCTACGGAAACACCATATATTTT
few	TRBV7-3	TRBJ2-7	.	CASSLFPGGGYEQYF	TGTGCCAGCAGCTTATTTCCCGGAGGTGGATACGAGCAGTACTTC
.	TRBV6-1	TRBJ1-1	.	CASTEGHMNTEAFF	TGTGCCAGCACCGAGGGACATATGAACACTGAAGCTTTCTTT
many	TRBV5-1	TRBJ2-1	.	CASSLSAGSEQFF	TGCGCCAGCAGCTTGTCGGCAGGGAGTGAGCAGTTCTTC
many	TRBV28	TRBJ2-5	TRBD2	CASSQARGYETQYF	TGTGCCAGCAGTCAGGCGCGGGGGTATGAGACCCAGTACTTC
many	TRBV30	TRBJ1-4	.	CAWSVGGANEKLFF	TGTGCCTGGAGTGTAGGGGGAGCTAATGAAAAACTGTTTTTT
.	TRBV7-9	TRBJ2-6	TRBD2	CASSLRLAGGLAGANVLTF	TGTGCCAGCAGCCTTAGACTAGCGGGAGGTCTGGCTGGGGCCAACGTCCTGACTTTC